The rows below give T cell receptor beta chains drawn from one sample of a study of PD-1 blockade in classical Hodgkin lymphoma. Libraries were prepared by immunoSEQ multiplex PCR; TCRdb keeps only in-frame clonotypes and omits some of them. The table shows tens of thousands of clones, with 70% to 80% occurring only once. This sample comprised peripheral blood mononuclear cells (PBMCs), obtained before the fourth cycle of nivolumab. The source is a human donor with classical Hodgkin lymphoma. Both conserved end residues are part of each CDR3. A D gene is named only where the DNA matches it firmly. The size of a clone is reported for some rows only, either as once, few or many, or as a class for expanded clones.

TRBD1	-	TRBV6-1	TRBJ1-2	TGTGCCAGCAGTGTTGGCGGGACAGGGTTAGGGATCTATGGCTACACCTTC	CASSVGGTGLGIYGYTF
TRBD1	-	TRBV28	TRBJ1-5	TGTGCCAGCAGCTCCTTGACAGGGGATCAGCCCCAGCATTTT	CASSSLTGDQPQHF
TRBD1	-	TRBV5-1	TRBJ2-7	TGCGCCAGCAGCTTGGGGACAGGGGTCCACGAGCAGTACTTC	CASSLGTGVHEQYF
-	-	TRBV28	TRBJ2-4	TGTGCCAGCAGTCCCTCGACCTTAACAGCCAAAAACATTCAGTACTTC	CASSPSTLTAKNIQYF
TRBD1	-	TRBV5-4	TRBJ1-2	TGTGCCAGCAGCCAAGGGGACAGGGCCAAAGTCTACGGCTACACCTTC	CASSQGDRAKVYGYTF
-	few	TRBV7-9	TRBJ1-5	TGTGCCAGCAGCTTAAGGGATCAGCCCCAGCATTTT	CASSLRDQPQHF
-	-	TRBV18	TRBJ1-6	TGTGCCAGCTCACCAACCGCCGGGAATAATTCACCCCTCCACTTT	CASSPTAGNNSPLHF
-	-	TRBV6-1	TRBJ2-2	TGTGCCAGCAGTGAAGGGACAGTGTCCGGGGAGCTGTTTTTT	CASSEGTVSGELFF
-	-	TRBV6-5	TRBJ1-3	TGTGCCAGCAGTTCGACGTTCTCTGGAAACACCATATATTTT	CASSSTFSGNTIYF
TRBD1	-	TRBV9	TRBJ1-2	TGTGCCAGCAGCGTTCGACAGGGGGCTAGCTATGGCTACACCTTC	CASSVRQGASYGYTF
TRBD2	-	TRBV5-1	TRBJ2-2	TGCGCCAGCAGCTCACTAGCGGTAGGCGTCGGGGAGCTGTTTTTT	CASSSLAVGVGELFF
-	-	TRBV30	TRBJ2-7	TGTGCCTGGAGTACGCCAGTCTCTCCCTACGAGCAGTACTTC	CAWSTPVSPYEQYF
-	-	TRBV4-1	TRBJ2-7	TGCGCCAGCAGCCAAGATTTGCCCTACGAGCAGTACTTC	CASSQDLPYEQYF
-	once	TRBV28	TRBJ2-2	TGTGCCAGCAGTTTCGGCTCCGGGGAGCTGTTTTTT	CASSFGSGELFF
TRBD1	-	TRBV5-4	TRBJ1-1	TGTGCCAGCAGCTACGGGACAGCTGACACTGAAGCTTTCTTT	CASSYGTADTEAFF
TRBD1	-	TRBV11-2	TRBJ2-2	TGTGCCAGCAGCTCGACCCGACAGGGGAAGTACACCGGGGAGCTGTTTTTT	CASSSTRQGKYTGELFF
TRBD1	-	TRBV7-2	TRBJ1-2	TGTGCCAGCAGCATCGGGACAGCAACTAACTATGGCTACACCTTC	CASSIGTATNYGYTF
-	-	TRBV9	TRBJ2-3	TGTGCCAGCAGCCCCGTGAGGGCGGGCACAGATACGCAGTATTTT	CASSPVRAGTDTQYF
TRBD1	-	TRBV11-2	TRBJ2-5	TGTGCCAGCAGCTTATACAGACAGGGGCTAAACCAAGAGACCCAGTACTTC	CASSLYRQGLNQETQYF
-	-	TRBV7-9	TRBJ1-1	TGTGCCAGCAGCTTAGTAGGGCAGGCGAACACTGAAGCTTTCTTT	CASSLVGQANTEAFF